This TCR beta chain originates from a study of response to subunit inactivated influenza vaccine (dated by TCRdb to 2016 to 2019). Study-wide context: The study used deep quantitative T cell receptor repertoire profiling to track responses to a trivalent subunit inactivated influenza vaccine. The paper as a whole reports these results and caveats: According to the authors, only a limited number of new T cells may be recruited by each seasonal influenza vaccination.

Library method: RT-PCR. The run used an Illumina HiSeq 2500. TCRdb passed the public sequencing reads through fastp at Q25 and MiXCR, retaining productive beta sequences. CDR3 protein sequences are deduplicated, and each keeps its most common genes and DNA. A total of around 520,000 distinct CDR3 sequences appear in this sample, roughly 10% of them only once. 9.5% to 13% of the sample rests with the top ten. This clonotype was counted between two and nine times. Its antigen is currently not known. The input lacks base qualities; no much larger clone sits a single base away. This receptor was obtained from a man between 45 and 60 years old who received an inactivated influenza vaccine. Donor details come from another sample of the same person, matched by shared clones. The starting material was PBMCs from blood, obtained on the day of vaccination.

In nucleotide form, the sequence is TGTGCCAGCAGAAAAACCCGGGACACCTATGGCTACACCTTC. This translates into CASRKTRDTYGYTF. The rearrangement combines TRBV5-5 with TRBJ1-2; TRBD1 is perhaps the D gene, given 6 matching bases. Via the germline V gene (reference sequence), CDR1 is SGHKS and CDR2 YYEKEE. The CDR3 goes from the cysteine to the phenylalanine over 14 residues. The retained sequence is limited to the CDR3, 42 bases, with the frame set at the first base. The junction carries 15 bases between V and J, which are trimmed by 5 bases and 4 bases respectively.